This section outlines one T cell receptor (beta chain) sequence together with its context. The antigen remains unidentified. TCRdb ran MiXCR on the reads and lists one entry per CDR3 protein. The repertoire holds a few hundred thousand distinct CDR3 sequences, with just under 25% as singletons. This sample was taken from a study of T cell repertoires in cytomegalovirus infection. About the research overall: Recently identified HLA-C-restricted CMV epitopes and well-studied HLA-B-restricted CMV epitopes were used by the study. Carrying CMV and the relevant HLA type showed in public TCR beta signatures. Study-wide results and limits: The study found HLA-C-restricted CMV-specific TCR beta clonotypes dominating the ex vivo response. Cumulative public TCR beta family frequency identified carriers of CMV plus the relevant HLA.

This sample comprised cultured PBMCs, obtained from culture after CMV antigen stimulation. This clonotype was sampled from a human donor in good health (CMV status not recorded). Some clones in this sample may be carry-over from other donors' samples.

The CDR3 DNA sequence: TGCAGCGGTCATAGCGGGAGGAGGACCGGGGAGCTGTTTTTT. As protein: CSGHSGRRTGELFF. The chain recombines TRBV29-1 with TRBJ2-2; 10 nucleotides line up with TRBD2. Looked up from germline, CDR1 is SQVTM and CDR2 is ANQGSEA. The V segment lost 7 bases and the J segment 5 bases; nucleotides outside the gene matches: 7. CDR3 length: 14 amino acids.